The sequence of this TCR beta chain was determined in a study of blood T cell repertoires in COVID-19. Study overall: Sites across the United States, Italy and Spain contributed samples from acute and convalescent COVID-19. T cells, B-cell-depleted T cells, or PBMCs supplied cDNA or gDNA.

CDR1 and CDR2 (germline): LNHDA, SQIVND (reference sequence). Trimming left V 7 bases short and J 5 bases short, with 8 bases between. The CDR3 loop spans 12 amino acids. As handled by the study authors: Reference gene primer amplification in the assay estimated nucleated cell counts. TCRdb keeps only in-frame clones here, not all; method: immunoSEQ multiplex PCR. From that table come the V and J calls and clone size; the DNA was used to work out D and trimming. In the table there are approximately 130,000 clones, roughly 79% of which are singletons. The specimen sequenced was peripheral blood. The rearrangement links TRBV19 to TRBJ1-4; no reliable D call. The clonotype originates from a human donor in a cohort sampled during active COVID-19. The CDR3 DNA is TGTGCCAGTACTGAACGGAATGAAAAACTGTTTTTT. Translating it yields CASTERNEKLFF.